The clone carrying this TCR beta chain has ten or more counts. Its target is not known. The data derive from a study of tumor and adjacent non-tumor tissue in lung cancer. Study as a whole: Histology: 12 adenocarcinoma, a couple of squamous cell carcinoma, 1 small cell lung cancer.

Three rounds of nested PCR, following a modified ARM-PCR protocol, produced the TCRbeta library. One entry per CDR3 protein results from TCRdb running MiXCR on the multiplex PCR reads. The table has 75,000 to 95,000 distinct CDR3 sequences, about 66% seen once. RNA was extracted from bulk tissue without any cell sorting. Points from the study as a whole: Tumor tissue had significantly higher TCR diversity than normal lung. Higher tumor TCR diversity was associated with shorter survival.

This TCR derives from a man aged 55 to 69 with non-small cell lung cancer. The sequencing sample was made of lung tumor tissue.

DNA for the CDR3: TGTGCCAGCAGCAGACACGGGACACCCTCCTACAATGAGCAGTTCTTC. Protein: CASSRHGTPSYNEQFF. The genes are TRBV25-1 and TRBJ2-1; TRBD1 is a possible D gene (6 bases). From germline, CDR1 is MGHDK and CDR2 SYGVNS. The CDR3 has 16 amino acids. V lost 6 bases and J lost 0, with 15 bases in between.